This entry is about one T cell receptor (beta chain). Measured with immunoSEQ multiplex PCR; TCRdb has only the in-frame clones, and not every one. Found here are about 69,000 clones, 60% to 80% of them singletons; the top ten hold approximately 15%. This entry is derived from a study of blood T cell repertoires in COVID-19. Germline CDR1 is SEHNR and CDR2 is FQNEAQ (reference sequence). The CDR3 spans 18 residues. Trimming at V came to 0 bases and at J to 5 bases, leaving 7 bases not matched to a gene. The chain recombines TRBV7-9 with TRBJ1-6; 10 positions agree with TRBD1. The TCR was taken from a man between 60 and 75 years old with acute or convalescent COVID-19. Material for sequencing was peripheral blood. The CDR3 region has the DNA TGTGCCAGCAGCTTAGCGTGGGACAGGGGAATCAATAATTCACCCCTCCACTTT. Protein: CASSLAWDRGINNSPLHF.